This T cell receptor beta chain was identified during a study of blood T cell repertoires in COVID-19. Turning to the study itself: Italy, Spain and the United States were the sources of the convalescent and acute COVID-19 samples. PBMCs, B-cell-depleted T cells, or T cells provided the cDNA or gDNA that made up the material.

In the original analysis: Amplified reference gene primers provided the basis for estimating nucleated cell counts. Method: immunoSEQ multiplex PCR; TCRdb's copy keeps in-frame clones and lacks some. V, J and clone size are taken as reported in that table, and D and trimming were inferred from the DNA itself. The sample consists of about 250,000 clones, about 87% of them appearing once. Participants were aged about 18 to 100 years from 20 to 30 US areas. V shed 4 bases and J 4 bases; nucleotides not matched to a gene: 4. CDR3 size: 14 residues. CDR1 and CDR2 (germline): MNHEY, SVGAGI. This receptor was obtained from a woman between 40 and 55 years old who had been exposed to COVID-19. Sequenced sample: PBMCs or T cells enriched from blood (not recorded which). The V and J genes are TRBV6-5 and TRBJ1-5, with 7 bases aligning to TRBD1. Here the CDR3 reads CASSSGQANQPQHF. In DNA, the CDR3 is TGTGCCAGCAGTTCCGGACAGGCAAATCAGCCCCAGCATTTT.